A selection of T cell receptor beta chains follows, all from one sample in a study of shared clonotypes between healthy human individuals. This table comes from immunoSEQ multiplex PCR, and its TCRdb copy is limited to in-frame clones, with some not included. The sample includes a few million clones, over 85% seen only once; the top ten take roughly 0.15%. Sequencing was done on a sample of naive CD4+ T cells sorted from blood. The receptors originated from a man aged 18 to 29 in good health. Each CDR3 is given with its conserved first and last residue. Fields, in order: J gene, clone size, D gene, CDR3 length, V gene, CDR3 protein, CDR3 DNA. The D gene is left open where the match is weak. The size field is filled for only some rows; it gives once, few, many or a size class.

>TRBJ1-1|.|.|14|TRBV4-1
CASSLLVDVPEAFF
TGCGCCAGCAGCCTTCTCGTCGACGTGCCTGAAGCTTTCTTT
>TRBJ2-7|.|.|16|TRBV5-4
CASSLVGGGHSYEQYF
TGTGCCAGCAGCTTGGTGGGTGGGGGGCACTCCTACGAGCAGTACTTC
>TRBJ1-6|.|.|12|TRBV6-5
CASRAANSPLHF
TGTGCCAGCAGGGCAGCTAATTCACCCCTCCACTTT
>TRBJ1-3|.|.|14|TRBV5-6
CASSLVGVGNTIYF
TGTGCCAGCAGCTTGGTTGGGGTAGGAAACACCATATATTTT
>TRBJ2-7|once|TRBD1|15|TRBV9
CASSVGTGARSEQYF
TGTGCCAGCAGCGTGGGGACAGGGGCCCGGAGCGAGCAGTACTTC
>TRBJ2-5|.|TRBD2|16|TRBV7-8
CASSSDTLAGQETQYF
TGTGCCAGCAGCTCTGACACACTAGCGGGCCAAGAGACCCAGTACTTC
>TRBJ1-1|.|.|16|TRBV25-1
CASSEQGIGVNTEAFF
TGTGCCAGCAGTGAACAGGGAATAGGGGTGAACACTGAAGCTTTCTTT
>TRBJ2-7|.|.|14|TRBV30
CASEIRSPPYEQYF
TGTGCCAGTGAAATTAGGTCTCCTCCCTACGAGCAGTACTTC
>TRBJ2-7|.|.|15|TRBV5-1
CASSVEGLAPYEQYF
TGCGCCAGCAGCGTCGAAGGCCTCGCTCCCTACGAGCAGTACTTC
>TRBJ2-3|.|TRBD2|15|TRBV9
CASGPGTSLVDTQYF
TGTGCCAGCGGACCCGGGACTAGCTTGGTGGATACGCAGTATTTT
>TRBJ1-5|.|.|13|TRBV28
CASSPGSGQPQHF
TGTGCCAGCAGCCCGGGATCGGGACAGCCCCAGCATTTT
>TRBJ2-7|.|TRBD2|15|TRBV5-6
CASSFRAGGGVEQYF
TGTGCCAGCAGCTTTCGGGCGGGAGGAGGTGTCGAGCAGTACTTC
>TRBJ1-2|.|.|16|TRBV6-1
CASSDPVQNRIYGYTF
TGTGCCAGCAGTGACCCCGTCCAGAACAGAATCTATGGCTACACCTTC
>TRBJ2-4|.|TRBD1|14|TRBV7-9
CASSLGTGQNIQYF
TGTGCCAGCAGCCTCGGGACAGGGCAGAACATTCAGTACTTC
>TRBJ1-2|.|TRBD1|18|TRBV18
CASSPGWQGGLYGYGYTF
TGTGCCAGCTCACCGGGTTGGCAGGGGGGCCTCTACGGATATGGCTACACCTTC
>TRBJ2-3|.|.|14|TRBV7-2
CASSLYSYADTQYF
TGTGCCAGCAGCTTATATTCCTATGCAGATACGCAGTATTTT
>TRBJ2-2|.|.|16|TRBV28
CASSWWGAGSTGELFF
TGTGCCAGCAGCTGGTGGGGTGCTGGGAGCACCGGGGAGCTGTTTTTT
>TRBJ1-2|.|.|11|TRBV20-1
CSAFLANGYTF
TGCAGTGCTTTTTTGGCAAATGGCTACACCTTC
>TRBJ2-3|.|.|13|TRBV18
CASSRDRTDTQYF
TGTGCCAGCTCAAGAGACAGAACAGATACGCAGTATTTT
>TRBJ1-2|.|.|14|TRBV28
CASRRDTVNYGYTF
TGTGCCAGCAGACGGGACACGGTGAACTATGGCTACACCTTC
>TRBJ2-1|.|TRBD2|15|TRBV9
CASSPGLGIGNEQFF
TGTGCCAGCAGCCCGGGACTAGGAATAGGTAATGAGCAGTTCTTC
>TRBJ2-5|.|TRBD2|16|TRBV5-1
CASRASGGPPQETQYF
TGCGCCAGCAGGGCTAGCGGGGGCCCCCCCCAAGAGACCCAGTACTTC